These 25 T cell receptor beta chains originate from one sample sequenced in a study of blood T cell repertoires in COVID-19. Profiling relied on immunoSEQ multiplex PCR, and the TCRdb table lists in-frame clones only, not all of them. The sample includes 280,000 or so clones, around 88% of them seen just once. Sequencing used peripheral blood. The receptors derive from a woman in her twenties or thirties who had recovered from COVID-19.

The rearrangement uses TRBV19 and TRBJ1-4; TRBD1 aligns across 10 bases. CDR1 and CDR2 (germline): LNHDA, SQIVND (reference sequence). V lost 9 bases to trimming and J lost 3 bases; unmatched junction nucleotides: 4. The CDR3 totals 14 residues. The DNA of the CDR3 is TGTGCCAGCGAAGGGACAGGGGCTAATGAAAAACTGTTTTTT. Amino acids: CASEGTGANEKLFF. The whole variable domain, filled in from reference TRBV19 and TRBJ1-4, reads DGGITQSPKYLFRKEGQNVTLSCEQNLNHDAMYWYRQDPGQGLRLIYYSQIVNDFQKGDIAEGYSVSREKKESFPLTVTSAQKNPTAFYLCASEGTGANEKLFFGSGTQLSVL.

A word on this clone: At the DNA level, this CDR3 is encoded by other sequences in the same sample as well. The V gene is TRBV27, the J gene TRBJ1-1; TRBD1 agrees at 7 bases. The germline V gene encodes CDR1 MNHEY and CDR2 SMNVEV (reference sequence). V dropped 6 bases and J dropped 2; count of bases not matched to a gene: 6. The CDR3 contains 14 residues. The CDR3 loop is CASSLGQINTEAFF. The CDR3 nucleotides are TGTGCCAGCAGCCTGGGACAGATAAACACTGAAGCTTTCTTT.

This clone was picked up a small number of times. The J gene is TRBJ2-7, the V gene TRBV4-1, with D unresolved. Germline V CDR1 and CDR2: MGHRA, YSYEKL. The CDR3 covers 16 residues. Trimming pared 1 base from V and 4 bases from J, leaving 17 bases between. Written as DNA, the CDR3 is TGCGCCAGCAGCCAAGCATACGCGGTGACCGAGTACGAGCAGTACTTC. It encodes CASSQAYAVTEYEQYF.

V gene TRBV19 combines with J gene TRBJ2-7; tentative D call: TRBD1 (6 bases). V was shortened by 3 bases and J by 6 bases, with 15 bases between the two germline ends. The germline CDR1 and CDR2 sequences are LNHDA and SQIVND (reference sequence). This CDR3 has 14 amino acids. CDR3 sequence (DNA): TGTGCCAGTAGTATTCAGGGGTCCCCGATCGAGCAGTACTTC. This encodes CASSIQGSPIEQYF.

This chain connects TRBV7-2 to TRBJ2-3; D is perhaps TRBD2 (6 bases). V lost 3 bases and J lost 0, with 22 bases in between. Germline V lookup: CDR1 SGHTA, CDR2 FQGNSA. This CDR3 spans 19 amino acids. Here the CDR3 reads CASSFWFGDFHPSTDTQYF. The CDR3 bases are TGTGCCAGCAGCTTTTGGTTCGGGGACTTCCACCCTAGCACAGATACGCAGTATTTT.

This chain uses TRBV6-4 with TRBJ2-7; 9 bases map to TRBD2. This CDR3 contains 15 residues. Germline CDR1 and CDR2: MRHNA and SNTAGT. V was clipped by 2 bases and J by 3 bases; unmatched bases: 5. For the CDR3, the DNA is TGTGCCAGCAGTGACCAGACGACTAGCGGCTACGAGCAGTACTTC. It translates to CASSDQTTSGYEQYF.

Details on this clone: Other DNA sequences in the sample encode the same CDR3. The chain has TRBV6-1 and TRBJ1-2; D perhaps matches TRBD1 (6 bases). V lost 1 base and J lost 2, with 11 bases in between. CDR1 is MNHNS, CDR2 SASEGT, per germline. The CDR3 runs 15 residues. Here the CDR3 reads CASSEGGGANYGYTF. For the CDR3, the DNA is TGTGCCAGCAGTGAAGGTGGGGGGGCGAACTATGGCTACACCTTC.

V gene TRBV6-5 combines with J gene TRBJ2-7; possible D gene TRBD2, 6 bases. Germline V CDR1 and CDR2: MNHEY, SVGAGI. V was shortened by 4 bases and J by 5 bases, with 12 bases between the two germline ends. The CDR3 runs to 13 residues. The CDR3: CASSFGEEDEQYF. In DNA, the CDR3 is TGTGCCAGCAGTTTTGGGGAGGAGGACGAGCAGTACTTC.

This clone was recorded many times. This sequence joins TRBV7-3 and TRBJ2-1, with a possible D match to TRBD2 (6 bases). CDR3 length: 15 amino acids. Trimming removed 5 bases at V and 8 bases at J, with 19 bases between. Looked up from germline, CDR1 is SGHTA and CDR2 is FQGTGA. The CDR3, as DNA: TGTGCCAGCAGCCGATCGGAACGGGAGTTTGATGAGCAGTTCTTC. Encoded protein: CASSRSEREFDEQFF.

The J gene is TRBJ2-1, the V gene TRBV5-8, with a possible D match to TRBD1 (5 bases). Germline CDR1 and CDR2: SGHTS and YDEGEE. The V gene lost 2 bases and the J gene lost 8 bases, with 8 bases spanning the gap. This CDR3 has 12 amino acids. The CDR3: CASSLDSHEQFF. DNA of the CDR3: TGTGCCAGCAGCTTAGACAGTCATGAGCAGTTCTTC.

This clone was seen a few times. CDR3 amino acids: CASSHEGAGGPREQYF. The DNA of the CDR3 is TGTGCCAGCAGCCACGAGGGGGCGGGGGGGCCCCGGGAGCAGTACTTC. V is TRBV3-1 (or the pseudogene TRBV3-2) and J is TRBJ2-7, with 9 bases fitting TRBD2. After removal of 3 bases from V and 7 bases from J, the junction contained 13 bases not matched to a gene. Germline values: CDR1 LGHDT, CDR2 YNNKEL (reference sequence). This CDR3 contains 16 residues.

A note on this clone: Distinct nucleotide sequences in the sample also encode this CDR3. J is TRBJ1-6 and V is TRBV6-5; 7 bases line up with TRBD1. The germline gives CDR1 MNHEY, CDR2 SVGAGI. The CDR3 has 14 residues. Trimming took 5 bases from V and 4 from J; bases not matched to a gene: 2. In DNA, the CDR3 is TGTGCCAGCAGTCCGGGACAGTATAATTCACCCCTCCACTTT. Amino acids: CASSPGQYNSPLHF.

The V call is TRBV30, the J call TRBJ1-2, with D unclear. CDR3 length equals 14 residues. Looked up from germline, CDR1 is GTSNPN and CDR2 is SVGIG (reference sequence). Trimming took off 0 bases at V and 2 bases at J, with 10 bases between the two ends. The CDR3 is CAWSVAGVNYGYTF. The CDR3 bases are TGTGCCTGGAGTGTCGCGGGTGTCAACTATGGCTACACCTTC.

This chain's CDR3 is CASSLDRAEQPQHF. For the CDR3, the DNA is TGTGCCAGCAGTCTGGACAGGGCAGAGCAGCCCCAGCATTTT. V and J are TRBV28 and TRBJ1-5; 8 bases align to TRBD1. The CDR3 extends over 14 amino acids. V lost 5 bases to trimming and J lost 7 bases; unmatched junction nucleotides: 7. In germline, CDR1 is MDHEN, CDR2 SYDVKM. Looking up the rest from reference TRBV28 and TRBJ1-5 gives the full variable domain: DVKVTQSSRYLVKRTGEKVFLECVQDMDHENMFWYRQDPGLGLRLIYFSYDVKMKEKGDIPEGYSVSREKKERFSLILESASTNQTSMYLCASSLDRAEQPQHFGDGTRLSIL.

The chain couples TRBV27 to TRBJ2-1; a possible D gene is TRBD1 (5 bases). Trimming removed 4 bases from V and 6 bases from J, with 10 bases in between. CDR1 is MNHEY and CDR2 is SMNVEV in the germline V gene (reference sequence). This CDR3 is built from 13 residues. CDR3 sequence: CASSSQGGNEQFF. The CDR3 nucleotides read TGTGCCAGCAGTTCGCAGGGCGGCAATGAGCAGTTCTTC.

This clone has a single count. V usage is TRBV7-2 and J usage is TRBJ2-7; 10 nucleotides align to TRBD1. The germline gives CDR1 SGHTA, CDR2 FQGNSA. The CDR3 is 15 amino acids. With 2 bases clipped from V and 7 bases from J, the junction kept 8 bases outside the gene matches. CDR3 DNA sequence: TGTGCCAGCAGCTTATCGACAGGGGGCCGAGGGGAGCAGTACTTC. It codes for CASSLSTGGRGEQYF.

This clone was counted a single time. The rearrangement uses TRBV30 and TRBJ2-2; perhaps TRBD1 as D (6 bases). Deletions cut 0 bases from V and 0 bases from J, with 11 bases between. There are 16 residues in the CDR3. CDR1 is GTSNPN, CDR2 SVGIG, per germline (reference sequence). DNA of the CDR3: TGTGCCTGGAGTGTACCGACAGGATCGAACACCGGGGAGCTGTTTTTT. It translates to CAWSVPTGSNTGELFF.

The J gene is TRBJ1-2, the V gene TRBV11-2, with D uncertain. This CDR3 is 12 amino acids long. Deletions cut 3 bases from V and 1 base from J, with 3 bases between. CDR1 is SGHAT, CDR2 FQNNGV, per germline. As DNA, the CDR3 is TGTGCCAGCAGCTTCCGTAACTATGGCTACACCTTC. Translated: CASSFRNYGYTF. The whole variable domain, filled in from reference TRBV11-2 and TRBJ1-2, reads EAGVAQSPRYKIIEKRQSVAFWCNPISGHATLYWYQQILGQGPKLLIQFQNNGVVDDSQLPKDRFSAERLKGVDSTLKIQPAKLEDSAVYLCASSFRNYGYTFGSGTRLTVV.

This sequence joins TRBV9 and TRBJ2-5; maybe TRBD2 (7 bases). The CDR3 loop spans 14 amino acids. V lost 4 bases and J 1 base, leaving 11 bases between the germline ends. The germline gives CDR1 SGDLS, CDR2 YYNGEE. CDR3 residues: CASSRGGAQETQYF. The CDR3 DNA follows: TGTGCCAGCAGCCGAGGGGGGGCCCAAGAGACCCAGTACTTC.

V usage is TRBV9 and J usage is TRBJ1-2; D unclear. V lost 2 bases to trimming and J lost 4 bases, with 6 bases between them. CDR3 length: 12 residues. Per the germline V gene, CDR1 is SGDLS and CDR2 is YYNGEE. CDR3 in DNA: TGTGCCAGCAGCGTTGGCAGCTATGGCTACACCTTC. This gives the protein CASSVGSYGYTF.

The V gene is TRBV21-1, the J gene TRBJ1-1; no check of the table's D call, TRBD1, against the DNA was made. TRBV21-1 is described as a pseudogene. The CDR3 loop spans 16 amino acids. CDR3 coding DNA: TGTGCCAGCAGCAACCATCGACAGGGGGCGAACACTGAAGCTTTCTTT. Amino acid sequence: CASSNHRQGANTEAFF.

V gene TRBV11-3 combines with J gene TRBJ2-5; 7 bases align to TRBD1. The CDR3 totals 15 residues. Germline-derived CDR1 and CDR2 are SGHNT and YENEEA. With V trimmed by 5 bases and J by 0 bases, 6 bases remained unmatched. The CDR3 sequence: CASSQMTGYQETQYF. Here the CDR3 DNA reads TGTGCCAGCAGCCAGATGACAGGGTACCAAGAGACCCAGTACTTC.

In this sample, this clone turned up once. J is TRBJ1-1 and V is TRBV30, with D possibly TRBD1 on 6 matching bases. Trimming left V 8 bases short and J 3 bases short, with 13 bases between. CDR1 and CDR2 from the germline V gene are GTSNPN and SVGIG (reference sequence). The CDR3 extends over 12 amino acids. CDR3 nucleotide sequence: TGTGCCGCCGGACAGAGAGACACTGAAGCTTTCTTT. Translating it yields CAAGQRDTEAFF.

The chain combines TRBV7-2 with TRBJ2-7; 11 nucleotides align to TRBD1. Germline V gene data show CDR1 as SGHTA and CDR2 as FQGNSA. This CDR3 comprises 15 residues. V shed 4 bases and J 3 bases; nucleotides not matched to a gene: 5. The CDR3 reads CASSYLGTGGYEQYF. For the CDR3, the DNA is TGTGCCAGCAGCTACCTCGGGACAGGGGGCTACGAGCAGTACTTC.

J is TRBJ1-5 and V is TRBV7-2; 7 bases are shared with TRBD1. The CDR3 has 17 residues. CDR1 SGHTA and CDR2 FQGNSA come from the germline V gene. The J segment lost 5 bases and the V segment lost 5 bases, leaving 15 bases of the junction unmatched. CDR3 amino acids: CASSAYYRGGWDQPQHF. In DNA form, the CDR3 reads TGTGCCAGCAGCGCATACTACAGGGGCGGCTGGGATCAGCCCCAGCATTTT. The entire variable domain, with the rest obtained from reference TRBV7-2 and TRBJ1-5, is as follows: GAGVSQSPSNKVTEKGKDVELRCDPISGHTALYWYRQSLGQGLEFLIYFQGNSAPDKSGLPSDRFSAERTGGSVSTLTIQRTQQEDSAVYLCASSAYYRGGWDQPQHFGDGTRLSIL.